These T cell receptor beta chains were read from a single sample in a study of technical replicates of blood from a handful of donors. Method: immunoSEQ multiplex PCR; TCRdb's copy keeps in-frame clones and lacks some. In the table there are some 80,000 clones, 70% to 90% of which are singletons. The sequenced sample consisted of PBMCs. Receptors were obtained from a human donor in good health. Some clones in this sample may be carry-over from other donors' samples. Each CDR3 is given without its conserved first and last residue. Fields, in order: CDR3 protein, V gene, clone size. The size of a clone is reported for some rows only, either as once, few or many, or as a class for expanded clones.

cdr3_aa: ASSPMDTSNTGELF; v_call: TRBV7-6; clone_size: -
cdr3_aa: SVIDRNYGYT; v_call: TRBV29-1; clone_size: -
cdr3_aa: AISGGGQGSSYEQY; v_call: TRBV10-3; clone_size: -
cdr3_aa: ASSYLAGVTDTQY; v_call: TRBV5-8; clone_size: -
cdr3_aa: ASSDMQGTFSEQF; v_call: TRBV2; clone_size: -
cdr3_aa: SVERGGGSWETQY; v_call: TRBV29-1; clone_size: -
cdr3_aa: ASSELAGYNEQF; v_call: TRBV6-1; clone_size: -
cdr3_aa: ASSVVGPGQGSSYEQY; v_call: TRBV9; clone_size: once
cdr3_aa: ASSQSPSRGELF; v_call: TRBV4-1; clone_size: -
cdr3_aa: AWSGLAVDNEQF; v_call: TRBV30; clone_size: -
cdr3_aa: ASSKQGAYEQY; v_call: TRBV6-6; clone_size: few
cdr3_aa: ASSLRDRTEH; v_call: TRBV19; clone_size: -
cdr3_aa: ASSQQGASYNEQF; v_call: TRBV5-1; clone_size: -
cdr3_aa: AWTGPNQPQH; v_call: TRBV30; clone_size: -
cdr3_aa: ASTTMTGGRLTGELF; v_call: TRBV25-1; clone_size: once
cdr3_aa: ASSLDSGSYNEQF; v_call: TRBV5-4; clone_size: few
cdr3_aa: ASSQDPRTSGGKGDTQY; v_call: TRBV4-2; clone_size: few
cdr3_aa: ASSLAGTPYEQY; v_call: TRBV5-1; clone_size: few
cdr3_aa: ASSTNGPLGVEAF; v_call: TRBV5-1; clone_size: -
cdr3_aa: ASSTGGGNDSPLH; v_call: TRBV9; clone_size: few
cdr3_aa: ASSYEGNYEQY; v_call: TRBV6-5; clone_size: -
cdr3_aa: ASSQDRDSDTIY; v_call: TRBV9; clone_size: -
cdr3_aa: ASSVTETYSNQPQH; v_call: TRBV2; clone_size: once
cdr3_aa: ATATSGSSTDTQY; v_call: TRBV19; clone_size: -
cdr3_aa: ASSPPLLRQGANEQF; v_call: TRBV18; clone_size: -
cdr3_aa: ASSLAGQGGQEQY; v_call: TRBV7-9; clone_size: -
cdr3_aa: ASSRSQGTYEQY; v_call: TRBV6-5; clone_size: -
cdr3_aa: ASQPSGSSYNEQF; v_call: TRBV13; clone_size: -
cdr3_aa: SVEGVGRAMNTEAF; v_call: TRBV29-1; clone_size: -
cdr3_aa: ASSADWGEQF; v_call: TRBV6-1; clone_size: once
cdr3_aa: ASSQATSGSYEQY; v_call: TRBV4-1; clone_size: -
cdr3_aa: ASSPPLGLAGEDTQY; v_call: TRBV9; clone_size: -
cdr3_aa: ASSEGGSAYEQY; v_call: TRBV25-1; clone_size: -
cdr3_aa: ASSQLPARDSEAF; v_call: TRBV4-2; clone_size: -
cdr3_aa: ASSQGLAGSGETQY; v_call: TRBV18; clone_size: -
cdr3_aa: ASVDELRDRATDTQY; v_call: TRBV2; clone_size: -
cdr3_aa: SATGGGYT; v_call: TRBV20-1; clone_size: many
cdr3_aa: ASSIVEGGTEAF; v_call: TRBV19; clone_size: -
cdr3_aa: ASSPDSLLYLNHYGYT; v_call: TRBV7-8; clone_size: -
cdr3_aa: ASSFPGTSGYEQY; v_call: TRBV7-9; clone_size: -
cdr3_aa: SVEVTAKETQY; v_call: TRBV29-1; clone_size: -
cdr3_aa: ASTFGVSSNQPQH; v_call: TRBV19; clone_size: few
cdr3_aa: ASSFHEVTYNSPLH; v_call: TRBV28; clone_size: -
cdr3_aa: ASSDQLEGLAQGSYEQY; v_call: TRBV6-4; clone_size: -
cdr3_aa: ASSVGSRGQNANEKLF; v_call: TRBV9; clone_size: -
cdr3_aa: SAGGLGAF; v_call: TRBV29-1; clone_size: many
cdr3_aa: ATGTTGSGANVLT; v_call: TRBV19; clone_size: -
cdr3_aa: ASSLAGDQETQY; v_call: TRBV5-1; clone_size: -
cdr3_aa: ASARGEDTGELF; v_call: TRBV6-5; clone_size: -
cdr3_aa: ASSPGARGFGETQY; v_call: TRBV7-9; clone_size: few
cdr3_aa: ASSEASGRAEDTQY; v_call: TRBV25-1; clone_size: once
cdr3_aa: ASSQVGLQPGEQY; v_call: TRBV14; clone_size: -
cdr3_aa: ASSRPGTKDGYT; v_call: TRBV4-1; clone_size: -
cdr3_aa: ASSFQDNQPQH; v_call: TRBV27; clone_size: -
cdr3_aa: ASSNPGLRANEQF; v_call: TRBV6-5; clone_size: -
cdr3_aa: ASSFTRTGAGELF; v_call: TRBV5-1; clone_size: -
cdr3_aa: AITPGQPQANYGYT; v_call: TRBV10-3; clone_size: -
cdr3_aa: ASSSPSGQGDSYNSPLH; v_call: TRBV7-9; clone_size: -
cdr3_aa: ASSSKDSITEAF; v_call: TRBV7-8; clone_size: -
cdr3_aa: ASSIGTVKNTEAF; v_call: TRBV19; clone_size: -